The clone carrying this T cell receptor (beta chain) has ten or more counts. No antigen is known for it. General study findings and limits: The larger cohort examined one V-J beta rearrangement, not whole repertoires.

Naive CD4+ T cells were purified with Tregs depleted by CD25. Constant-region reverse primers amplified full-length variable regions, followed by semi-nested Nested Universal Primer A PCR. Using its own MiXCR run on the 5' RACE reads, TCRdb lists one record per CDR3 protein. The table records approximately 47,000 distinct CDR3 sequences, around 26% of them present only once. This CDR3 region has 15 residues. V shed 2 bases and J 5 bases; nucleotides not matched to a gene: 8. Germline V CDR1 and CDR2: SGHVS, FQNEAQ. The chain is built from TRBV7-8 and TRBJ2-7, with 8 bases matching TRBD2. The sequence derives from a female donor with breast cancer. The specimen was naive CD4+ T cells sorted from blood. As to subset: naive CD4+ T cells, CD4+CD45RA+CD25-. CDR3: CASSLRSGGGNEQYF. Here the CDR3 DNA reads TGTGCCAGCAGCTTACGGTCGGGAGGGGGAAACGAGCAGTACTTC. The full variable domain, completed using reference TRBV7-8 and TRBJ2-7, is GAGVSQSPRYKVAKRGQDVALRCDPISGHVSLFWYQQALGQGPEFLTYFQNEAQLDKSGLPSDRFFAERPEGSVSTLKIQRTQQEDSAVYLCASSLRSGGGNEQYFGPGTRLTVT.